Presented here are 9 T cell receptor beta chains from one specimen sequenced in a study of shared clonotypes between healthy human individuals. Profiled with immunoSEQ multiplex PCR; TCRdb holds only in-frame clones, not every one. The table includes 1,500,000 or so clones, approximately 98.5% detected once. Specimen: naive CD4+ T cells sorted from blood. The subset is: CD45RA+ positively selected. Receptor source: a man aged 25 to 45 in good health.

CDR3 protein: CASSLNDNSYEQYF. The CDR3, as DNA: TGTGCCAGCAGCTTAAACGACAACTCCTACGAGCAGTACTTC. The chain uses TRBV7-3 and TRBJ2-7; no clear D. V shed 1 base and J shed 0 bases, with 7 bases lying between them. Germline V lookup: CDR1 SGHTA, CDR2 FQGTGA. The CDR3 extends over 14 amino acids.

The chain employs TRBV6-4 and TRBJ2-4; the D call may be TRBD1 or TRBD2 (5 bases each). This CDR3 region has 13 residues. V lost 5 bases, J lost 6 bases, and 11 bases lay in between. Germline loops: CDR1 MRHNA, CDR2 SNTAGT. DNA of the CDR3: TGTGCCAGCAGTACCGACAGCGGAAACATTCAGTACTTC. Translated, it gives CASSTDSGNIQYF.

The V call is TRBV15, the J call TRBJ1-1, with unresolved D. Germline V gene data show CDR1 as LNHNV and CDR2 as YYDKDF (reference sequence). V lost 0 bases to trimming and J lost 3 bases, with 5 bases between them. This CDR3 has 13 amino acids. The CDR3 DNA reads as TGTGCCACCAGCAGAGATCCATACACTGAAGCTTTCTTT. It is translated as CATSRDPYTEAFF. Based on the CDR3 plus reference TRBV15 and TRBJ1-1, the full variable domain is DAMVIQNPRYQVTQFGKPVTLSCSQTLNHNVMYWYQQKSSQAPKLLFHYYDKDFNNEADTPDNFQSRRPNTSFCFLDIRSPGLGDTAMYLCATSRDPYTEAFFGQGTRLTVV.

The chain links TRBV7-8 to TRBJ1-1; TRBD1 matches 7 bases. The CDR3 is 13 residues long. Germline V CDR1 and CDR2: SGHVS, FQNEAQ. Germline trimming cut 5 bases from V and 8 bases from J; bases unmatched to any gene: 8. In DNA, the CDR3 is TGTGCCAGCAGCGCCCGACAGGGATCAGAAGCTTTCTTT. Amino acid sequence: CASSARQGSEAFF.

The chain links TRBV9 to TRBJ1-3; 8 bases are a match to TRBD1. The germline CDR1 and CDR2 sequences are SGDLS and YYNGEE. The CDR3 loop spans 16 amino acids. Germline trimming cut 3 bases from V and 2 bases from J; bases unmatched to any gene: 7. The CDR3 loop is CASSEGQGAAGNTIYF. The CDR3 DNA reads TGTGCCAGCAGCGAGGGGCAGGGGGCGGCTGGAAACACCATATATTTT.

The chain uses TRBV7-3 and TRBJ1-1; D unresolved. Germline V gene sequence: CDR1 SGHTA, CDR2 FQGTGA. CDR3 length: 13 residues. The ends were cut back, 9 bases at V and 1 base at J, with 12 bases in the middle. CDR3 sequence reads: CASKNSPNTEAFF. The CDR3 DNA follows: TGTGCCAGTAAGAACAGCCCGAACACTGAAGCTTTCTTT.

The chain carries TRBV5-1 and TRBJ2-1; D is perhaps TRBD1 or TRBD2 (5 bases each). CDR3 length: 15 amino acids. V was cut by 3 bases and J by 2 bases, with 12 bases left in between. The germline CDR1 and CDR2 sequences are SGHRS and YFSETQ. CDR3 sequence: CASSSGQPTYNEQFF. The CDR3 DNA is TGCGCCAGCAGCTCGGGGCAACCGACCTACAATGAGCAGTTCTTC.

The chain is built from TRBV18 and TRBJ2-2; 9 nucleotides agree with TRBD1. This CDR3 spans 16 amino acids. J was trimmed by 2 bases and V by 6 bases; bases with no gene match: 7. Germline CDR1 and CDR2: KGHSH and LQKENI. The CDR3 is CASSSGTGINTGELFF. CDR3 bases: TGTGCCAGCTCGTCCGGGACAGGGATCAACACCGGGGAGCTGTTTTTT.

The J gene is TRBJ2-5, the V gene TRBV2; tentative D call: TRBD2 (5 bases). The CDR3 sequence is 12 residues long. Germline loops: CDR1 SNHLY, CDR2 FYNNEI. Trimming took off 4 bases at V and 2 bases at J, with 5 bases between the two ends. The CDR3 spells CASSGTQETQYF. The CDR3 DNA reads TGTGCCAGCAGTGGGACTCAAGAGACCCAGTACTTC.